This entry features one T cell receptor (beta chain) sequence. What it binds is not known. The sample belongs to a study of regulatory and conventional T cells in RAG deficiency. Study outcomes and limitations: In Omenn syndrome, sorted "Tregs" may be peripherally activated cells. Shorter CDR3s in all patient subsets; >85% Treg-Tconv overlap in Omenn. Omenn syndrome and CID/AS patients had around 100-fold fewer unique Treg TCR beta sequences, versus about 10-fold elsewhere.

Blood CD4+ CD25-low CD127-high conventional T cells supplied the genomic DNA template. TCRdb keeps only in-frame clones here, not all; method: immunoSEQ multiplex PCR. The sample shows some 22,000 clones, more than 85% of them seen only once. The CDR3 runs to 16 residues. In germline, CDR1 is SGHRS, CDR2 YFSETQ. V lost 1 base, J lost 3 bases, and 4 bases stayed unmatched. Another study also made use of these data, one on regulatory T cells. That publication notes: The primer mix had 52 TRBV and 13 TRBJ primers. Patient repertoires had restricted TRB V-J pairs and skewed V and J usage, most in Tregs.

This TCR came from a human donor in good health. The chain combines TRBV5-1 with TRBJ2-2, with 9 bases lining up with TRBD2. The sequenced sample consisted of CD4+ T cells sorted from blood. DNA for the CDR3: TGCGCCAGCAGCTTGCAGGCTAGCGGGGACACCGGGGAGCTGTTTTTT. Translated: CASSLQASGDTGELFF.